This TCR beta chain emerged from a study of OX40 agonist ivuxolimab in advanced cancers. Background on the study: Ivuxolimab, an agonist antibody against OX40 (CD134), was given to patients. Partial responses were achieved by three patients: one hepatocellular carcinoma, two cutaneous melanoma. Participants averaged around 60 years of age (range roughly 23 to 85) and were over 75% male. A history of anti-PD-1, anti-PD-L1 or anti-CTLA-4 therapy was acceptable, and 40% had some.

V shed 11 bases and J 1 base; nucleotides not matched to a gene: 10. Germline V gene sequence: CDR1 KGHSH, CDR2 LQKENI. This CDR3 region has 14 residues. Profiling relied on immunoSEQ multiplex PCR, and the TCRdb table lists in-frame clones only, not all of them. The data contain some 86,000 clones, about 85% of them singletons. This sample comprised CD4+ or CD8+ T cells sorted from blood, obtained in a trial of the OX40 agonist ivuxolimab. The rearrangement links TRBV18 to TRBJ2-7, with TRBD2 identical over 8 bases. This clonotype was obtained from an adult with an advanced solid tumor such as melanoma, head and neck, liver or kidney cancer. Written as DNA, the CDR3 is TGTGCCGTTTCTCCTAGCGGGCTTTCCTACGAGCAGTACTTC. The encoded protein is CAVSPSGLSYEQYF.